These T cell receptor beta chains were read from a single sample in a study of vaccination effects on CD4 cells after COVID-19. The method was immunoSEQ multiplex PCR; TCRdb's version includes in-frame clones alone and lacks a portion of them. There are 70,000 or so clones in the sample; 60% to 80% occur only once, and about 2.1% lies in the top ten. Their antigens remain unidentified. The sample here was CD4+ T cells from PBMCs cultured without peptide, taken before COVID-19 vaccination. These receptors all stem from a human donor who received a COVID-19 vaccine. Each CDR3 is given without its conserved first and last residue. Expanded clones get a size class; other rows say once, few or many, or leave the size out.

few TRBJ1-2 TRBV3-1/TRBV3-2 ASSLGRTGVGYT
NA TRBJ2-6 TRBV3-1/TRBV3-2 ASSQVLVTSGANVLT
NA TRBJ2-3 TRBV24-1 ATSEWTGGDTQY
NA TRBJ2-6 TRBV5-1 ASSLRQSSGANVLT
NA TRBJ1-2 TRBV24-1 ATSDTGTGEIYGYT
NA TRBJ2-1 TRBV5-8 ASNRLGQHYNEQF
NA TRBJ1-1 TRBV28 ASSQGGQGYTEAF
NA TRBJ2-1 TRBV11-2 ASSLLPGFNNEQF
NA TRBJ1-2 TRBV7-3 ASSLEPGTGYGYT
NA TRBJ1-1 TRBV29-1 SVEHGGDEAF
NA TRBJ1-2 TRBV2 ASTLDRDANYGYT
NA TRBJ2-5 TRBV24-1 ATSDPAGQGEETQY
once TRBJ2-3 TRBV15 ATSRGGQGSADTQY
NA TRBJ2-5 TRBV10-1 ASSSGQDLETQY
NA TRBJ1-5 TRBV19 ASRTYRDNSNQPQH
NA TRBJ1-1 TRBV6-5 ASWRTENTEAF
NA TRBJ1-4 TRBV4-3 ASSQGIGGTNEKLF
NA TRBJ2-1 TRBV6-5 ASSWTSGGTEQF
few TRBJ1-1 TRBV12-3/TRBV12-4 ASSKTGTTEAF
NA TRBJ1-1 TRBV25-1 ASRDRGLATEAF
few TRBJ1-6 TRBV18 ASSPSLGEPLH
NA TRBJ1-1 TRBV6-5 ASSYSGGVSEAF
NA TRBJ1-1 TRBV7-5 ARSHRDRGPNTEAF
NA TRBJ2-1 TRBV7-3 ASSLTGSGGAHNEQF
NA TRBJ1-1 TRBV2 ASRETGGRGKAF
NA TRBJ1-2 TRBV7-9 ASSFGQGAYGYT
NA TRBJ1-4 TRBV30 AWSGTEEKLF
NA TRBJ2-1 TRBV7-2 ASNPERGRLTGF
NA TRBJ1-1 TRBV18 ASSPGTGGWTEAF
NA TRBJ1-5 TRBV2 ASSGKGSGPQH
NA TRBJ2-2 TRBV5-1 ASSANLGATGELF
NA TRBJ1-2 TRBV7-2 ASSLSRAIYGYT
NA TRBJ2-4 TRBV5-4 ASSLGQGPHRNIQY
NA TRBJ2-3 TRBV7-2 ASSLFRGSTDTQY
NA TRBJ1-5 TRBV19 ASSHRESNQPQH
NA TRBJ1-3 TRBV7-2 ASSLRGQGNTIY
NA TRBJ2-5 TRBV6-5 ASSSLRQGKTQY
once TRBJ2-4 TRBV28 ASSLWEAKNIQY
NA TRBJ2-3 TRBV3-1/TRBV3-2 ASSPGTGAEDTQY
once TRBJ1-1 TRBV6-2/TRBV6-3 ASSYRGAAGAF
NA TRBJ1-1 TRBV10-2 ASSAGTGNTEAF
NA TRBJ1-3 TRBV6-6 ASSWVVPETGNTIY
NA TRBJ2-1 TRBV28 ASSPGGTGLDEQF
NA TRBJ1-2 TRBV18 ASSPPSGRGLYGYT
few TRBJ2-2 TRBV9 ASSARDRVPGELF
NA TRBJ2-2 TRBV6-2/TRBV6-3 ASSPRPPDTGELF
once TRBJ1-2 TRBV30 AFTWDRGYGYT
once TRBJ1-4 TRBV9 ASSVGQNEKLF
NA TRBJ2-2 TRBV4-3 ASSPRSGGITGELF
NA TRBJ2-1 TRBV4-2 ASSQVRGVYNEQF
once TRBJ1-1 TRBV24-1 ATSGAASTEAF
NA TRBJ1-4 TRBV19 ASSIEWDEKLF
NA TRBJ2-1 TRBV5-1 ASSRLAGGNDEQF
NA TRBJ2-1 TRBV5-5 ASSLDRGRGEQF
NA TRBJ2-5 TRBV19 ASSIKDEGTQY
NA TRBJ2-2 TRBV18 ASSPGVAGNTGELF
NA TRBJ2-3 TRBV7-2 ASSPYRSADTQY
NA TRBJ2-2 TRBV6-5 ASSYRRDTGELF
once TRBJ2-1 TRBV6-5 ATSRVDNEQF